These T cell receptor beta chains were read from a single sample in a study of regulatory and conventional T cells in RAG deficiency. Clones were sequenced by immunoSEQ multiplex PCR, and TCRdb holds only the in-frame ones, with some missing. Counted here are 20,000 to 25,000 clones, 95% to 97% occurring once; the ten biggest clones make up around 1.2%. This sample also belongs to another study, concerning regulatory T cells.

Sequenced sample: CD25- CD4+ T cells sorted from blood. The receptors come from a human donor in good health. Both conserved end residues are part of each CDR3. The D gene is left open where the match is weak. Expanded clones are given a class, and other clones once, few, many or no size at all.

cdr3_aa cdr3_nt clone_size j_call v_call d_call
CASMEGKGSGYTF TGTGCCAGTATGGAAGGAAAAGGGAGTGGCTACACCTTC . TRBJ1-2 TRBV19 .
CAWSVSFTGGSFAFF TGTGCCTGGAGTGTTAGCTTTACAGGGGGCTCTTTCGCTTTCTTT . TRBJ1-1 TRBV30 TRBD1
CASSLIGRVGVETQYF TGTGCCAGCAGCTTAATCGGCAGGGTTGGGGTAGAGACCCAGTACTTC . TRBJ2-5 TRBV7-3 .
CASSGEGTTDTQYF TGCGCCAGCAGTGGTGAGGGAACCACAGATACGCAGTATTTT . TRBJ2-3 TRBV10-1 .
CASSRGLAGGRINEQYF TGCGCCAGCAGCCGCGGACTAGCGGGGGGCCGAATCAACGAGCAGTACTTC . TRBJ2-7 TRBV4-3 TRBD2
CASSPDLTGETQYF TGTGCCAGCAGCCCTGACTTGACGGGGGAGACCCAGTACTTC . TRBJ2-5 TRBV11-1 .
CASSIREDGNTIYF TGTGCCAGCAGCATCAGGGAGGATGGAAACACCATATATTTT . TRBJ1-3 TRBV6-5 .
CASRDRGNYGYTF TGTGCCAGCAGGGACAGGGGTAACTATGGCTACACCTTC . TRBJ1-2 TRBV2 TRBD1
CASSVTQGNYEQYF TGTGCCAGTAGTGTAACCCAGGGAAACTACGAGCAGTACTTC . TRBJ2-7 TRBV19 .
CASSGQGAGGYTF TGTGCCAGCAGTGGACAGGGGGCGGGTGGCTACACCTTC once TRBJ1-2 TRBV6-1 TRBD1
CASSLTGRDSPLHF TGCGCCAGCAGCTTGACAGGGAGGGATTCCCCCCTCCACTTT . TRBJ1-6 TRBV5-1 .
CASSLIGTGPMNTEAFF TGCGCCAGCAGCTTGATCGGGACAGGGCCTATGAACACTGAAGCTTTCTTT . TRBJ1-1 TRBV5-1 TRBD1
CAISESAGAGELFF TGTGCCATCAGTGAGTCGGCAGGGGCCGGGGAGCTGTTTTTT . TRBJ2-2 TRBV10-3 .
CATSRVGGYNEQFF TGTGCCACCAGCAGAGTAGGGGGATACAATGAGCAGTTCTTC . TRBJ2-1 TRBV15 .
CASSEQGVSGNTIYF TGTGCCAGCAGTGAACAGGGGGTATCTGGAAACACCATATATTTT . TRBJ1-3 TRBV2 TRBD1
CASSWGVLNTEAFF TGTGCCAGCAGCTGGGGGGTACTGAACACTGAAGCTTTCTTT . TRBJ1-1 TRBV5-6 .
CASSYRDSGPHEQYF TGTGCCAGCAGCTACCGAGATAGCGGACCCCACGAGCAGTACTTC . TRBJ2-7 TRBV11-2 .
CASGPALSYNSPLHF TGTGCCAGCGGTCCAGCGCTCTCCTATAATTCACCCCTCCACTTT once TRBJ1-6 TRBV25-1 .
CAWSETGIGYTF TGTGCCTGGAGCGAGACAGGGATTGGCTACACCTTC . TRBJ1-2 TRBV30 TRBD1
CASSLSKIGGNTIYF TGTGCCAGCAGTTTATCGAAAATTGGCGGAAACACCATATATTTT . TRBJ1-3 TRBV28 .
CASRQGQRSGNTIYF TGTGCCAGCAGGCAGGGACAGCGCTCTGGAAACACCATATATTTT few TRBJ1-3 TRBV28 TRBD1
CASSLDLGQGMNTEAFF TGTGCCAGCAGCTTAGATCTCGGCCAGGGCATGAACACTGAAGCTTTCTTT . TRBJ1-1 TRBV11-3 .
CASSFRESYGYTF TGTGCCAGCAGTTTCCGAGAATCCTATGGCTACACCTTC . TRBJ1-2 TRBV28 .
CASSPGLPTDYGYTF TGCGCCAGCAGCCCGGGACTCCCAACCGACTATGGCTACACCTTC . TRBJ1-2 TRBV5-1 .
CASSWGQGNTEAFF TGTGCCAGCAGTTGGGGACAGGGGAACACTGAAGCTTTCTTT . TRBJ1-1 TRBV7-9 TRBD1
CASSLGAGGYYGYTF TGTGCCAGCAGCTTGGGGGCAGGGGGGTACTATGGCTACACCTTC . TRBJ1-2 TRBV5-5 TRBD1